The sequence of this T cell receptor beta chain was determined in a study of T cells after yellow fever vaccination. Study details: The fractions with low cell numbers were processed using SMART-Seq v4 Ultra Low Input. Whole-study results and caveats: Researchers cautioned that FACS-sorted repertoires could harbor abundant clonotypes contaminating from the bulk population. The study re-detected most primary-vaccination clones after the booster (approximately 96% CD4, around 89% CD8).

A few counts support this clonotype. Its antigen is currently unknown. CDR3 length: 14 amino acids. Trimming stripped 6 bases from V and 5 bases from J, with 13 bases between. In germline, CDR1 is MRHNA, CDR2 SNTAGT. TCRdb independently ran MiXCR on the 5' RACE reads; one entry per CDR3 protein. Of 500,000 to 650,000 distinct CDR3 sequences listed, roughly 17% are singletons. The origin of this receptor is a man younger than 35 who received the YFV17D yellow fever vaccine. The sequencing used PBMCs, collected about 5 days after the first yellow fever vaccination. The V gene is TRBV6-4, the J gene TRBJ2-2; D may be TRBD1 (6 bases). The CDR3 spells CASSLGQSTGELFF. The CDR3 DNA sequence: TGTGCCAGCAGCCTCGGACAGTCAACCGGGGAGCTGTTTTTT.